This T cell receptor (beta chain) was found in a study of T cells in Graves' hyperthyroidism and ophthalmopathy. Findings and limits, study-wide: Most thyroid-expanded clonotypes above 0.001 were also found in blood. By a 13 V-J model, ophthalmopathy was set apart from stable hyperthyroidism.

On this clonotype: Its target is unknown.

TCR beta CDR3 regions were amplified from RNA transcripts. In the first-round RT-PCR of the TCR CDR3, the HTBI primer set was used. TCRdb passed the multiplex PCR reads through MiXCR, listing each CDR3 protein once. The data contain 200,000 to 250,000 distinct CDR3 sequences, around 26% of them seen just once; the ten biggest clones take up around 32%. The study left out patients who had uncontrolled infection, other autoimmune disease, pregnancy or lactation. More than 9.5 ml fresh peripheral blood yielded the PBMCs. This CDR3 spans 16 amino acids. The chain combines TRBV12-3 or TRBV12-4 with TRBJ2-7; 12 bases are shared with TRBD1. The J call is in doubt because the DNA end fits TRBJ2-5 better. The TCR sequence derives from a woman aged 40 to 55 with Graves' ophthalmopathy. The sequencing input was blood. Here the CDR3 reads CASSPRDRGQEETQYF. The DNA for the CDR3 is TGTGCCAGCAGTCCAAGGGACAGGGGGCAAGAAGAGACCCAGTACTTC.